What follows is one TCR beta chain and its context. Its specificity is not known. These data are taken from a study of a mutant IDH1 vaccine in newly diagnosed glioma. Time point indicated: week 5, during vaccination. Every vaccination contained 300 ug of the mutant IDH1 20-mer peptide and was paired with topical imiquimod. V shed 7 bases and J 6 bases; nucleotides not matched to a gene: 9. Germline V gene sequence: CDR1 MNHNS, CDR2 SASEGT. The CDR3 has 14 residues. The repertoire was sequenced with immunoSEQ multiplex PCR; TCRdb's copy has only in-frame clones and lacks some. The sample holds 35,000 to 45,000 clones, roughly 76% seen once.

Sequences were derived from PBMCs, sampled from a glioma patient whose treatment included an IDH1 peptide vaccine. The receptor's source is a man aged 50-59 years with glioma. The rearrangement joins TRBV6-1 to TRBJ2-7, with 10 nucleotides matching TRBD1. CDR3 DNA: TGTGCCAGCAAATACGGGACAGGGGAGGGCGAGCAGTACTTC. Translated: CASKYGTGEGEQYF.